This T cell receptor (beta chain) appears in the sequencing data of a study of T cell responses to AZD1222 COVID-19 vaccine. Sequenced by immunoSEQ multiplex PCR; TCRdb stores in-frame clones only, minus some. The sample holds nearly 110,000 clones, roughly 90% seen once. This clone was observed once. What it recognizes is unknown. The CDR3 is 14 residues long. The junction had 7 bases not matched to a gene; V was cut back by 7 bases and J by 4 bases. The V gene's germline CDR1 is SGHTA and CDR2 FQGNSA. Study-level points and caveats: Clonal diversity may have been underestimated, and the donors were mostly white British, with more females than males.

The chain carries TRBV7-2 and TRBJ2-3; 8 bases line up with TRBD1. The sequence derives from an adult in good health. The starting material was peripheral blood, obtained on day 0 of AZD1222 vaccination. In nucleotides, the CDR3 is TGTGCCAGCACGATACAGGGGGTGGCAGATACGCAGTATTTT. This sequence encodes CASTIQGVADTQYF.